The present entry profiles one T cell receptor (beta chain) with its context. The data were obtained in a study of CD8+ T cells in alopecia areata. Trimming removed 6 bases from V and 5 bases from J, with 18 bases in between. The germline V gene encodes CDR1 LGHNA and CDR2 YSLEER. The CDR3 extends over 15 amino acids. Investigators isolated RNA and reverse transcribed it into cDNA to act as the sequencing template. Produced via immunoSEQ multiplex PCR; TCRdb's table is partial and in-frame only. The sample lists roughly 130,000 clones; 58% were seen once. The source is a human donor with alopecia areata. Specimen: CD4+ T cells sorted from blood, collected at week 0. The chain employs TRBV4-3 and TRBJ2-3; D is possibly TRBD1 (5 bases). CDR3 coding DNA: TGCGCCAGCAGTCATAAGGGGTCGACGGGAGATACGCAGTATTTT. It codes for CASSHKGSTGDTQYF.